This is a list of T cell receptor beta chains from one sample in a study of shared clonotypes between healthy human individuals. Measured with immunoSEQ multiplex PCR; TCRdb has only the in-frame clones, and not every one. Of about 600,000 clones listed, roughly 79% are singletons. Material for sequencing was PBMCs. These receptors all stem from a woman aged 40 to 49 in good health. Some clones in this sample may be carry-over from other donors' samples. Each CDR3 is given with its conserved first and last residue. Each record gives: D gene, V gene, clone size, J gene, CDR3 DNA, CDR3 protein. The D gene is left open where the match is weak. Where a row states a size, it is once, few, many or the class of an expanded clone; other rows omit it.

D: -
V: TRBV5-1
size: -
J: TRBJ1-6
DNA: TGCGCCAGCAGCTTGGGGGCAGCGGATGGTCCACCCCTCCACTTT
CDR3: CASSLGAADGPPLHF

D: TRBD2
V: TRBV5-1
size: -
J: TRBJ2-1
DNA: TGCGCCAGCAGCTTGGAGAGGGGACTAGCGGGAGGGCATGAGCAGTTCTTC
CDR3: CASSLERGLAGGHEQFF

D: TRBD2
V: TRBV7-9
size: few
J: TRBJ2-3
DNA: TGTGCCAGCAGCTTGGTTAGCGGGGCCCACACAGATACGCAGTATTTT
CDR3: CASSLVSGAHTDTQYF

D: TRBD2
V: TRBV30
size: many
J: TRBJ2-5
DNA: TGTGCCTGGAACCGCCCCGGGGGGGGGATTGGGTTGGAGACCCAGTACTTC
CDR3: CAWNRPGGGIGLETQYF

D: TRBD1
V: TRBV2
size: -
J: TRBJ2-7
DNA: TGTGCCAGCAGTGCGGACAGGGGATCCTACGAGCAGTACTTC
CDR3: CASSADRGSYEQYF

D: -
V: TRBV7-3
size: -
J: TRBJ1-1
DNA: TGTGCCAGCAGCTTCAGGGTTGGGAACACTGAAGCTTTCTTT
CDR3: CASSFRVGNTEAFF

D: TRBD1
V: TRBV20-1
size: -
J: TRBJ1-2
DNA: TGCAGGACAGGGGTGGACTATGGCTACACCTTC
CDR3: CRTGVDYGYTF

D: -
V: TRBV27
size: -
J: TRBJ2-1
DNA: TGTGCCAGCAGGACTGACAGTGGCAACAATGAGCAGTTCTTC
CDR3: CASRTDSGNNEQFF

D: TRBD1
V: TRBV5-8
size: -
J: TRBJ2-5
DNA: TGTGCCAGCAGCCCCGGGACAGGGGGCGGAGAGACCCAGTACTTC
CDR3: CASSPGTGGGETQYF

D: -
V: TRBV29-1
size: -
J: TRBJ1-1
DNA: TGCAGCGTTGGTTCTAGCCCAACTGAAGCTTTCTTT
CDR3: CSVGSSPTEAFF

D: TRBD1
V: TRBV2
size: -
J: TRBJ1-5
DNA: TGTGCCAGCAGATTTACAGGGGTGGATCAGCCCCAGCATTTT
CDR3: CASRFTGVDQPQHF

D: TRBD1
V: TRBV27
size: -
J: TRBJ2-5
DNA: TGTGCCAGCAGTCCCCGCGGACAGGGGGGTGGAGAGACCCAGTACTTC
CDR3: CASSPRGQGGGETQYF

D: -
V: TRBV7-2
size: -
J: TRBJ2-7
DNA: TGTGCCAGCAGCATCCTACTTTGGACTACGAAAGATAACGAGCAGTACTTC
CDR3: CASSILLWTTKDNEQYF

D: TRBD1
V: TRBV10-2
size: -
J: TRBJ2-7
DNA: TGCGCCAGCAGACCGGGACAGGGAACCTACGAGCAGTACTTC
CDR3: CASRPGQGTYEQYF

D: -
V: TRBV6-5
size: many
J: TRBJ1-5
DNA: TGTGCCAGCAGCCCCGACAGGAGGTACAATCAGCCCCAGCATTTT
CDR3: CASSPDRRYNQPQHF

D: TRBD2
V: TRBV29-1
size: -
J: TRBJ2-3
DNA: TGCAGCGCCAGTAGCGGGAGTTTCACAGATACGCAGTATTTT
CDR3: CSASSGSFTDTQYF

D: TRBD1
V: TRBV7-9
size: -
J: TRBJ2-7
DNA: TGTGCCAGCAGCCTCTACATAGGGACAGCCTCCTACGAGCAGTACTTC
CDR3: CASSLYIGTASYEQYF

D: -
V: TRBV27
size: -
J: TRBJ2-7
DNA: TGTGCCAGCAGTCCGTCGGGAGTCTACGAGCAGTACTTC
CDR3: CASSPSGVYEQYF